This TCR beta chain originates from a study of blood T cell repertoires in COVID-19. Overall study: Samples came from the United States, Italy and Spain, spanning acute and convalescent COVID-19. T cells, B-cell-depleted T cells, or PBMCs supplied cDNA or gDNA.

In the authors' workflow: Amplification of reference gene primers was used by the study to estimate nucleated cell counts. The method was immunoSEQ multiplex PCR; TCRdb's version includes in-frame clones alone and lacks a portion of them. The DNA was the basis for D and trimming; V, J and clone size are from that table. The sample yields some 250,000 clones, roughly 90% seen once. This clone has only one observation. Sequencing was performed on peripheral blood. This TCR came from a woman aged 25-40 years with acute or convalescent COVID-19.

The CDR3 nucleotides are TGCGCCAGCAGCTTATCGACTTCGTACCAAGAGACCCAGTACTTC. Encoded protein: CASSLSTSYQETQYF. This chain uses TRBV5-1 with TRBJ2-5; D remains ambiguous. The V end lost 2 bases, the J end lost 0 bases, and 11 bases lay between the germline ends. The CDR3 extends over 15 amino acids. CDR1 and CDR2 from the germline V gene are SGHRS and YFSETQ.